The 23 T cell receptor beta chains in this list originate from one sample, sequenced in a study of beta chain features in type 1 diabetes. Antigens for these TCRs are unknown. Study conclusions and caveats: There was a moderate but significant shortening of TCRB CDR3s in all four CD4+ subsets of Type 1 diabetes patients.

The sequenced template was cDNA made from the entire isolated RNA. The repertoire was sequenced with immunoSEQ multiplex PCR; TCRdb's copy has only in-frame clones and lacks some. The data hold around 600,000 clones, with around 12% observed a single time. Sequencing was done on a sample of naive CD4+ T cells from blood. Receptors were obtained from a man aged 30 to 39 with type 1 diabetes.

This clone was detected many times. The V gene is TRBV7-9, the J gene TRBJ2-2; 7 bases line up with TRBD1. Looked up from germline, CDR1 is SEHNR and CDR2 is FQNEAQ (reference sequence). The CDR3 is made up of 17 amino acids. V lost 1 base to trimming and J lost 0 bases; unmatched junction nucleotides: 5. In DNA, the CDR3 is TGTGCCAGCAGCTTAGGGACGGGACAGACGAACACCGGGGAGCTGTTTTTT. Translation: CASSLGTGQTNTGELFF.

In its sample, this clone was seen a few times. The CDR3 coding sequence is TGCGCCAGCAGCCAAGATGTCGGGGACCCTGGAAACACCATATATTTT. Protein product: CASSQDVGDPGNTIYF. The genes are TRBV4-3 and TRBJ1-3; D might be TRBD1 (5 bases). Per the germline V gene, CDR1 is LGHNA and CDR2 is YSLEER. V was clipped by 0 bases and J by 2 bases, with 11 bases between them. The CDR3 spans 16 residues.

This rearrangement joins TRBV9 to TRBJ2-5, with D tentatively TRBD1 (5 bases). CDR1 and CDR2 (germline): SGDLS, YYNGEE. The ends were cut back, 3 bases at V and 2 bases at J, with 20 bases in the middle. This CDR3 spans 17 amino acids. The DNA for the CDR3 is TGTGCCAGCAGCGAGGGGCCGTGGGGTGAAAATCAAGAGACCCAGTACTTC. Translation: CASSEGPWGENQETQYF. Full variable domain (rest looked up from reference TRBV9 and TRBJ2-5): DSGVTQTPKHLITATGQRVTLRCSPRSGDLSVYWYQQSLDQGLQFLIQYYNGEERAKGNILERFSAQQFPDLHSELNLSSLELGDSALYFCASSEGPWGENQETQYFGPGTRLLVL.

V and J are TRBV5-6 and TRBJ2-5; D ambiguous. V was trimmed by 4 bases and J by 0 bases, leaving 10 bases between them. The V gene's germline CDR1 is SGHDT and CDR2 YYEEEE. CDR3 length equals 14 residues. In DNA, the CDR3 is TGTGCCAGCAGCGTAACAGCGTACCAAGAGACCCAGTACTTC. The encoded protein is CASSVTAYQETQYF.

This clone has only a few counts. The rearrangement links TRBV11-2 to TRBJ2-5; D could derive from TRBD1 or TRBD2 (5 bases each). This CDR3 has 16 amino acids. Trimming took 2 bases from V and 4 from J, leaving 17 bases between them. Germline assignment: CDR1 SGHAT and CDR2 FQNNGV. In nucleotides, the CDR3 is TGTGCCAGCAGCTTAATCCAGGGCGGACTGGGAGAGACCCAGTACTTC. Protein sequence: CASSLIQGGLGETQYF.

This rearrangement joins TRBV4-2 to TRBJ2-5; D is unresolved. Between the trimmed V and J ends, which lost 4 bases and 5 bases, there was a span of 11 bases. The germline V gene encodes CDR1 LGHNA and CDR2 YNFKEQ. This CDR3 spans 13 amino acids. The CDR3 DNA is TGTGCCAGCAGCCCCTCTAAGGACGAGACCCAGTACTTC. Protein product: CASSPSKDETQYF.

The chain's CDR3 is CASSIGQYSTDTQYF. In nucleotides, the CDR3 is TGTGCCAGCAGCATAGGACAGTATAGCACAGATACGCAGTATTTT. The J gene is TRBJ2-3, the V gene TRBV5-6, with D possibly TRBD1 on 6 matching bases. There are 15 residues in the CDR3. Germline-derived CDR1 and CDR2 are SGHDT and YYEEEE. V shed 4 bases and J shed 0 bases, with 12 bases lying between them.

The chain combines TRBV4-2 with TRBJ2-1; D unresolved. Per the germline V gene, CDR1 is LGHNA and CDR2 is YNFKEQ. The V gene lost 0 bases and the J gene lost 8 bases, with 14 bases spanning the gap. CDR3 size: 15 residues. The CDR3 DNA follows: TGTGCCAGCAGCCAAGAAGCTAACCAGGTCCATGAGCAGTTCTTC. Translated, it gives CASSQEANQVHEQFF.

This clone has more than one count but fewer than ten. V and J are TRBV7-6 and TRBJ2-3; TRBD2 matches 9 bases. The germline V gene encodes CDR1 SGHVS and CDR2 FNYEAQ. J was trimmed by 1 base and V by 5 bases; bases with no gene match: 4. This CDR3 has 15 residues. This chain's CDR3 is CASSPQRGGTDTQYF. Written as DNA, the CDR3 is TGTGCCAGCAGCCCTCAGCGGGGGGGCACAGATACGCAGTATTTT. The whole variable domain, filled in from reference TRBV7-6 and TRBJ2-3, reads GAGVSQSPRYKVTKRGQDVALRCDPISGHVSLYWYRQALGQGPEFLTYFNYEAQQDKSGLPNDRFSAERPEGSISTLTIQRTEQRDSAMYRCASSPQRGGTDTQYFGPGTRLTVL.

This chain uses TRBV27 with TRBJ2-1, with TRBD1 matching over 7 bases. There are 12 residues in the CDR3. Germline V gene sequence: CDR1 MNHEY, CDR2 SMNVEV (reference sequence). V lost 3 bases and J lost 10; bases outside the gene matches: 3. CDR3: CASSFPDREQFF. Here the CDR3 DNA reads TGTGCCAGCAGTTTCCCGGACAGGGAGCAGTTCTTC.

The J gene is TRBJ2-1, the V gene TRBV15, with 8 positions matching TRBD1. CDR1 and CDR2 (germline): LNHNV, YYDKDF (reference sequence). This CDR3 region has 17 residues. Trimming took 1 base from V and 3 from J; bases not matched to a gene: 8. For the CDR3, the DNA is TGTGCCACCAGCAGAGTCAGGACAGGGCGGAACTACAATGAGCAGTTCTTC. Its protein is CATSRVRTGRNYNEQFF.

This clone was recorded a few times. V and J are TRBV30 and TRBJ1-4; 9 bases fit TRBD1. V lost 5 bases, J lost 8 bases, and 6 bases stayed unmatched. Germline V gives CDR1 GTSNPN, CDR2 SVGIG (reference sequence). The CDR3 covers 13 residues. The CDR3 nucleotides read TGTGCCTGGGACAGGGGGGGCCCGGAAAAACTGTTTTTT. This gives the protein CAWDRGGPEKLFF.

This clone was counted between two and nine times. The chain carries TRBV7-9 and TRBJ1-2; perhaps TRBD1 as D (6 bases). The V and J ends lost 4 bases and 4 bases respectively, with 13 bases between them. The CDR3 totals 14 residues. CDR1 is SEHNR, CDR2 FQNEAQ, per germline (reference sequence). CDR3 amino acids: CASSSPGQLYGYTF. DNA for the CDR3: TGTGCCAGCAGCTCGCCCGGACAGCTCTATGGCTACACCTTC.

This chain uses TRBV7-9 with TRBJ1-6; possibly TRBD1 for D (6 bases). V lost 6 bases and J 6 bases, leaving 12 bases between the germline ends. CDR3 length: 14 amino acids. Germline CDR1 and CDR2: SEHNR and FQNEAQ (reference sequence). As DNA, the CDR3 is TGTGCCAGCAGGAAGGACAGTTTTAATTCACCCCTCCACTTT. Encoded protein: CASRKDSFNSPLHF.

This clone showed up just a few times. The gene calls are TRBV6-6 and TRBJ2-7, with 9 bases lining up with TRBD1. Germline CDR1 MNHNY, CDR2 SVGAGI (reference sequence). With V trimmed by 8 bases and J by 1 base, 12 bases remained unmatched. The CDR3 has 16 amino acids. The CDR3 sequence is CASGAGGTGKSYEQYF. DNA of the CDR3: TGTGCCAGCGGCGCCGGGGGGACAGGGAAGTCCTACGAGCAGTACTTC.

The CDR3 nucleotides read TGTGCCAGCAGCCAAGATCCGGGGGCAACCTACAATGAGCAGTTCTTC. This codes for CASSQDPGATYNEQFF. The chain couples TRBV14 to TRBJ2-1, with D perhaps given as TRBD1 or TRBD2 (6 bases each). V was shortened by 0 bases and J by 2 bases, with 11 bases between the two germline ends. Germline assignment: CDR1 SGHDN and CDR2 FVKESK. This CDR3 contains 16 residues. The full variable domain, with the rest looked up from reference TRBV14 and TRBJ2-1, is EAGVTQFPSHSVIEKGQTVTLRCDPISGHDNLYWYRRVMGKEIKFLLHFVKESKQDESGMPNNRFLAERTGGTYSTLKVQPAELEDSGVYFCASSQDPGATYNEQFFGPGTRLTVL.

The gene calls are TRBV7-3 and TRBJ2-1; the match to TRBD2 covers 7 bases. The trim removed 3 bases at V and 5 bases at J, leaving 1 base unmatched. This CDR3 is 13 amino acids long. Germline loops: CDR1 SGHTA, CDR2 FQGTGA. DNA for the CDR3: TGTGCCAGCAGCTTCGGACTAGACAATGAGCAGTTCTTC. Amino acids: CASSFGLDNEQFF.

The rearrangement joins TRBV28 to TRBJ2-3; possible D gene TRBD1, 6 bases. The CDR3 totals 13 residues. Germline lookup yields CDR1 MDHEN and CDR2 SYDVKM. V was cut by 8 bases and J by 1 base, with 10 bases left in between. CDR3 nucleotide sequence: TGTGCCAGCGGGGCAGGGGGCACAGATACGCAGTATTTT. Encoded protein: CASGAGGTDTQYF.

The rearrangement links TRBV7-8 to TRBJ1-2; D is possibly TRBD1 (5 bases). CDR1 and CDR2 (germline): SGHVS, FQNEAQ. The CDR3 sequence is 14 residues long. Trimming removed 1 base at V and 4 bases at J, with 10 bases between. The CDR3: CASSLDRIRYGYTF. The DNA for the CDR3 is TGTGCCAGCAGCTTAGACAGGATACGCTATGGCTACACCTTC.

The CDR3 protein is CASSQTSRYTGELFF. The CDR3, as DNA: TGTGCCAGCAGCCAGACTAGCAGATACACCGGGGAGCTGTTTTTT. The V gene is TRBV11-2, the J gene TRBJ2-2, with 7 bases matching TRBD2. CDR1 is SGHAT and CDR2 is FQNNGV in the germline V gene. Germline trimming cut 5 bases from V and 3 bases from J; bases unmatched to any gene: 6. This CDR3 is built from 15 residues.

The chain employs TRBV7-8 and TRBJ2-5; either TRBD1 or TRBD2 may supply D (5 bases each). This CDR3 has 13 residues. Germline values: CDR1 SGHVS, CDR2 FQNEAQ. Trimming removed 5 bases at V and 5 bases at J, with 12 bases between. CDR3: CASSRDPRETQYF. The CDR3 DNA follows: TGTGCCAGCAGCCGGGACCCACGGGAGACCCAGTACTTC.

About this clone itself: Additional DNA sequences in this sample encode the identical CDR3. The genes are TRBV9 and TRBJ1-5, with a tentative D call TRBD1 (5 bases). Germline assignment: CDR1 SGDLS and CDR2 YYNGEE. V lost 0 bases to trimming and J lost 1 base, with 8 bases between them. This CDR3 has 15 residues. The chain's CDR3 is CASSVDSGSNQPQHF. CDR3 DNA sequence: TGTGCCAGCAGCGTAGACTCAGGGAGCAATCAGCCCCAGCATTTT.

This sequence joins TRBV19 and TRBJ1-6; TRBD1 might be the D (5 bases). The CDR3 loop spans 14 amino acids. Germline lookup yields CDR1 LNHDA and CDR2 SQIVND (reference sequence). The germline V and J ends were trimmed by 7 bases and 9 bases, with 16 bases remaining between them. The CDR3 coding sequence is TGTGCCAGTACCCTCGGGGCGGTCGGTTCACCCCTCCACTTT. It encodes CASTLGAVGSPLHF.